This T cell receptor beta chain was recovered during a study of monozygotic twins with inflammatory bowel disease. Study results and caveats: Variability may have been added to patient repertoires by differing immunosuppressive treatments. People with IBD had fewer clonotypes in common with others than healthy twins did, especially with disease activity. Support for a single strong signal or clonotype associated with IBD was absent.

Whole blood, unsorted for T cells, was the source of total RNA. On this clonotype itself: Its antigen remains unknown.

The CDR3 runs to 12 residues. CDR1 is SNHLY, CDR2 FYNNEI, per germline. TCRdb re-called the 5' RACE reads and shows each CDR3 protein once, DNA omitted. The sample totals approximately 400,000 distinct CDR3 sequences; its top ten clones hold more than 2%. This sequence joins TRBV2 and TRBJ1-1. The origin of this receptor is a human donor with ulcerative colitis or Crohn's disease, or a healthy co-twin of an affected twin (not recorded which). Sequenced material: blood. CDR3 in amino acids: CASRREDSKAFF.